These 21 T cell receptor beta chains share one sample of origin, sequenced in a study of T cells in Graves' hyperthyroidism and ophthalmopathy. TCR beta CDR3 region amplification was performed from RNA transcripts. Using the HTBI primer set, a first-round RT-PCR was run on the TCR CDR3. MiXCR was run by TCRdb on the multiplex PCR reads, yielding one entry per CDR3 protein. The sample yields hundreds of thousands of distinct CDR3 sequences, roughly 17% seen once. The sequencing input was blood. Receptors were obtained from a woman aged 25 to 45 with Graves' hyperthyroidism.

In its sample, this clonotype was seen many times. The chain couples TRBV5-6 to TRBJ1-5, with D perhaps TRBD1 (5 bases). This CDR3 region has 12 residues. Germline V lookup: CDR1 SGHDT, CDR2 YYEEEE. V lost 3 bases, J lost 5 bases, and 6 bases lay in between. The CDR3 loop is CASSWGDQPQHF. DNA for the CDR3: TGTGCCAGCAGCTGGGGGGATCAGCCCCAGCATTTT.

The chain combines TRBV12-3 or TRBV12-4 with TRBJ1-2; 7 bases are shared with TRBD1. The length of the CDR3 is 15 residues. J lost 8 bases, V lost 2 bases, and 11 bases had no gene match. The chain's CDR3 is CASSLTGTATAGYTF. The CDR3 nucleotides are TGTGCCAGCAGTTTAACCGGGACAGCTACGGCGGGCTACACCTTC.

This clonotype was observed at least ten times. V is TRBV6-1 and J is TRBJ2-7, with TRBD2 identical over 8 bases. Germline CDR1 reads MNHNS; CDR2 reads SASEGT. This CDR3 has 13 amino acids. V lost 5 bases, J lost 5 bases, and 5 bases stayed unmatched. CDR3 region: CASSSSGSNEQYF. CDR3 bases: TGTGCCAGCAGTTCCAGCGGGAGTAACGAGCAGTACTTC.

A note on this clonotype: The junction departs from the called germline gene at one end, perhaps through a read error. V gene TRBV28 combines with J gene TRBJ1-5; 7 nucleotides align to TRBD1. The germline gives CDR1 MDHEN, CDR2 SYDVKM. CDR3 length equals 17 residues. This CDR3 reads CACSLMGGQIINQPQHF. The CDR3 DNA follows: TGTGCCTGCAGTTTAATGGGGGGACAGATCATCAATCAGCCCCAGCATTTT. The whole variable domain, remainder taken from reference TRBV28 and TRBJ1-5, is DVKVTQSSRYLVKRTGEKVFLECVQDMDHENMFWYRQDPGLGLRLIYFSYDVKMKEKGDIPEGYSVSREKKERFSLILESASTNQTSMYLCACSLMGGQIINQPQHFGDGTRLSIL.

This clonotype was seen at least ten times. This sequence joins TRBV28 and TRBJ2-6; D gene ambiguous. Trimming cost V 1 base and J 4 bases, with 5 bases left between them. This CDR3 is built from 14 residues. Germline lookup yields CDR1 MDHEN and CDR2 SYDVKM. CDR3 in amino acids: CASSLLSGANVLTF. The DNA of the CDR3 is TGTGCCAGCAGTTTATTATCGGGGGCCAACGTCCTGACTTTC. Full variable domain (missing parts from reference TRBV28 and TRBJ2-6): DVKVTQSSRYLVKRTGEKVFLECVQDMDHENMFWYRQDPGLGLRLIYFSYDVKMKEKGDIPEGYSVSREKKERFSLILESASTNQTSMYLCASSLLSGANVLTFGAGSRLTVL.

Note on this clonotype: One end of the junction varies from germline; a read error may be responsible. The chain carries TRBV2 and TRBJ1-1, with 8 bases matching TRBD1. This CDR3 spans 11 amino acids. Germline V gives CDR1 SNHLY, CDR2 FYNNEI. The CDR3 reads CASSARGQGVF. Here the CDR3 DNA reads TGTGCCAGCAGCGCCAGGGGGCAAGGGGTCTTT. Using reference TRBV2 and TRBJ1-1 for the parts outside the CDR3, the full variable domain is EPEVTQTPSHQVTQMGQEVILRCVPISNHLYFYWYRQILGQKVEFLVSFYNNEISEKSEIFDDQFSVERPDGSNFTLKIRSTKLEDSAMYFCASSARGQGVFGQGTRLTVV.

Comment on this clonotype: A read error may produce the germline difference seen at one junction end. The chain joins TRBV6-2 or TRBV6-3 to TRBJ1-4; tentative D call: TRBD1 (6 bases). Germline values: CDR1 MNHEY, CDR2 SVGEGT. This CDR3 is 16 amino acids long. The CDR3 DNA reads as TGTGCCAGCAGTCACTCGTCACTCAGGGGTGGTGAAAAACTGTTTTTT. It translates to CASSHSSLRGGEKLFF.

The chain recombines TRBV24-1 with TRBJ1-1, with D possibly TRBD1 on 5 matching bases. The CDR3 is 12 residues long. The germline CDR1 and CDR2 sequences are KGHDR and SFDVKD. V was cut by 6 bases and J by 5 bases, with 9 bases left in between. The CDR3 protein is CATSTGGTEAFF. The CDR3 DNA reads as TGTGCCACCAGTACGGGGGGGACTGAAGCTTTCTTT.

The rearrangement joins TRBV7-2 to TRBJ2-3, with D possibly TRBD1 on 5 matching bases. Germline values: CDR1 SGHTA, CDR2 FQGNSA. This CDR3 region has 14 residues. Trimming removed 5 bases at V and 2 bases at J, with 11 bases between. The CDR3 reads CASSLRQTTDTQYF. The CDR3 DNA reads TGTGCCAGCAGCCTTCGACAGACCACAGATACGCAGTATTTT.

This clonotype showed up many times. The rearrangement uses TRBV9 and TRBJ1-2, with 9 bases aligning to TRBD1. CDR3 length equals 17 residues. J lost 4 bases, V lost 4 bases, and 14 bases had no gene match. Germline V lookup: CDR1 SGDLS, CDR2 YYNGEE. CDR3 DNA: TGTGCCAGCAGCCCGAGGGACAGGGAAAATTCGGGCTATGGCTACACCTTC. Its protein product is CASSPRDRENSGYGYTF.

In this sample, this clonotype turned up once. A much bigger clone sits one base away, suggesting this may be a read error. The chain recombines TRBV3-1 with TRBJ2-7; D is perhaps TRBD1 (6 bases). The CDR3 consists of 15 residues. V was shortened by 2 bases and J by 1 base, with 12 bases between the two germline ends. The V gene's germline CDR1 is LGHDT and CDR2 YNNKEL (reference sequence). The CDR3 is CASSQSYRVSYEQYF. CDR3 coding DNA: TGTGCCAGCAGCCAATCATACAGGGTATCCTACGAGCAGTACTTC.

This clonotype was seen a handful of times. The chain employs TRBV19 and TRBJ2-1; D perhaps matches TRBD1 (7 bases). Trimming pared 0 bases from V and 4 bases from J, leaving 13 bases between. This CDR3 region has 16 residues. The germline CDR1 and CDR2 sequences are LNHDA and SQIVND (reference sequence). Here the CDR3 DNA reads TGTGCCAGTAGTATAGATGCGGGACAGCTTTACAATGAGCAGTTCTTC. Translation gives CASSIDAGQLYNEQFF.

This clonotype was observed a handful of times. J is TRBJ1-2 and V is TRBV12-3 or TRBV12-4; D gene unclear. Trimming left V 5 bases short and J 8 bases short, with 6 bases between. CDR3 length: 10 amino acids. The chain's CDR3 is CASSTGGYTF. CDR3 DNA sequence: TGTGCCAGCAGTACTGGCGGCTACACCTTC.

The table lists this clonotype with a few counts. The rearrangement uses TRBV7-9 and TRBJ1-2; no clear D gene. With 8 bases removed from V and 6 bases from J, the gap between germline ends came to 16 bases. The CDR3 totals 13 residues. Germline CDR1 reads SEHNR; CDR2 reads FQNEAQ (reference sequence). The CDR3 region has the DNA TGTGCCAGCGGGTTGATCGAGGCAAATGGCTACACCTTC. Translation gives CASGLIEANGYTF.

This rearrangement joins TRBV3-1 to TRBJ1-5; 9 bases match TRBD1. In germline, CDR1 is LGHDT, CDR2 YNNKEL (reference sequence). The junction had 12 bases not matched to a gene; V was cut back by 1 base and J by 2 bases. CDR3 length: 19 residues. The CDR3: CASSQGYRGPESGNQPQHF. The CDR3 DNA reads as TGTGCCAGCAGCCAAGGATACAGGGGGCCCGAATCGGGCAATCAGCCCCAGCATTTT.

Regarding this clonotype: This clone may be a read error of a much larger clone one base away. The V and J genes are TRBV12-3 or TRBV12-4 and TRBJ2-2, with TRBD2 matching over 7 bases. The CDR3 sequence is 17 residues long. Trimming took 6 bases from V and 4 from J; bases not matched to a gene: 14. CDR3 sequence: CASSASGEGAITGELFF. The CDR3 nucleotides are TGTGCCAGCAGCGCCTCGGGGGAGGGCGCGATCACCGGGGAGCTGTTTTTT.

Remarks on this clonotype: This likely comes from a read error, as the CDR3 has no conserved phenylalanine or tryptophan at its end. The rearrangement joins TRBV10-3 to TRBJ1-1, with a possible D match to TRBD1 (5 bases). V was trimmed by 5 bases and J by 5 bases, leaving 9 bases between them. CDR1 ENHRY and CDR2 SYGVKD come from the germline V gene. The CDR3 sequence is 12 residues long. CDR3 amino acids: CAISLGGTEAFI. The CDR3 nucleotides read TGTGCCATCAGTCTCGGGGGTACTGAAGCTTTCATT.

In this sample, this clonotype turned up many times. The chain employs TRBV2 and TRBJ2-7; 12 positions match TRBD2. V trimming: 6 bases; J trimming: 6 bases; junction bases outside the gene matches: 6. Germline V gene data show CDR1 as SNHLY and CDR2 as FYNNEI. This CDR3 region has 14 residues. CDR3 nucleotide sequence: TGTGCCAGCAGGGCGACTAGCGGGAGACCCGAGCAGTACTTC. Translated: CASRATSGRPEQYF.

Remarks on this clonotype: Given a much more abundant clone one base away, this may be a read error. The genes are TRBV6-1 and TRBJ2-3; D is undetermined. The germline gives CDR1 MNHNS, CDR2 SASEGT. The CDR3 consists of 14 residues. The V and J ends lost 5 bases and 0 bases respectively, with 9 bases between them. The CDR3 DNA is TGTGCCAGCAGTCTTTCGGTTAGCACAGATACGCAGTATTTT. It translates to CASSLSVSTDTQYF.

This clonotype was found many times. The chain recombines TRBV30 with TRBJ2-5; D ambiguous. The germline V gene has CDR1 GTSNPN and CDR2 SVGIG (reference sequence). This CDR3 has 11 amino acids. Trimming removed 0 bases from V and 5 bases from J, with 4 bases in between. CDR3: CAWSVPETQYF. In DNA, the CDR3 is TGTGCCTGGAGTGTACCTGAGACCCAGTACTTC.

There are many counts of this clonotype. This chain uses TRBV12-3 or TRBV12-4 with TRBJ2-3, with a tentative D call TRBD2 (5 bases). The CDR3 is 15 residues long. The germline V and J ends were trimmed by 2 bases and 4 bases, with 13 bases remaining between them. Here the CDR3 reads CASSLIPGIPDTQYF. The CDR3 bases are TGTGCCAGCAGTTTAATACCCGGGATTCCAGATACGCAGTATTTT.